This paragraph reports one T cell receptor (beta chain). Its antigen is unidentified. These data originate in a study of T cell responses to AZD1222 COVID-19 vaccine. The wider study: Samples with a second dose at about 4 or about 12 weeks were pooled together. Study observations and caveats: Sampling that yielded the repertoires occurred only after the peak T cell response.

Libraries were prepared by immunoSEQ multiplex PCR; TCRdb keeps only in-frame clonotypes and omits some of them. The sample gives 150,000 to 200,000 clones, about 95% of which show up once; about 0.64% is in the top ten. Sample: peripheral blood, taken on day 0 of AZD1222 vaccination. This receptor was taken from an adult in good health.

The CDR3 nucleotides read TGTGCCAGCAGTGATGTTGGCAAGGATGGCTACACCTTC. It codes for CASSDVGKDGYTF. The V call is TRBV25-1, the J call TRBJ1-2; D is ambiguous. Trimming left V 3 bases short and J 6 bases short, with 11 bases between. Germline assignment: CDR1 MGHDK and CDR2 SYGVNS. This CDR3 has 13 residues.